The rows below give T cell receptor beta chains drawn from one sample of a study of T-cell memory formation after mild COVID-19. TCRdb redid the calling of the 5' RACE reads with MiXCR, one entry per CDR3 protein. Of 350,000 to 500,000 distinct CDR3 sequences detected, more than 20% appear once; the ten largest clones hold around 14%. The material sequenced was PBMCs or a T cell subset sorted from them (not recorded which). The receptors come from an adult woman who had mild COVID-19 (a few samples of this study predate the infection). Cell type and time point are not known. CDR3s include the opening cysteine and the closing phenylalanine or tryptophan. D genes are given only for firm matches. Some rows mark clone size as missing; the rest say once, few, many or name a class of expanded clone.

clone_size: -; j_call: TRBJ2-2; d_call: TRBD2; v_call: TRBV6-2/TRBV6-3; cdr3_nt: TGTGCCAGCAGTTACGAGGGTGGACTAGCGGGACTGGCCGGGGAGCTGTTTTTT; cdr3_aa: CASSYEGGLAGLAGELFF
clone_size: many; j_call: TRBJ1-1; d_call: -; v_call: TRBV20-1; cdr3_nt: TGCAGTGTTAAAGGGACTGCCGACACTGAAGCTTTCTTT; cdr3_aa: CSVKGTADTEAFF
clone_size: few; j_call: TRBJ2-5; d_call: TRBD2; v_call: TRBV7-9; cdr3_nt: TGTGCCAGCAGCTTAGGAAACAGCGGGGGAGAGACCCAGTACTTC; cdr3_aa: CASSLGNSGGETQYF
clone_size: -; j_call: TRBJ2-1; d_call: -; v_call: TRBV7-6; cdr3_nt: TGTGCCAGCAGCTCGCCCATGCGGAAGGCCTACAATGAGCAGTTCTTC; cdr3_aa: CASSSPMRKAYNEQFF
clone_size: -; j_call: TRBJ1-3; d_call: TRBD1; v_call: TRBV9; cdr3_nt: TGTGCCAGCAGCCAGGGACAGGGTCGCTCTGGAAACACCATATATTTT; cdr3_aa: CASSQGQGRSGNTIYF
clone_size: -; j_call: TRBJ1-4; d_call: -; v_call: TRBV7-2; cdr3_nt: TGTGCCAGCAGCCCACCAGGGACGGAAAAACTGTTTTTT; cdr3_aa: CASSPPGTEKLFF
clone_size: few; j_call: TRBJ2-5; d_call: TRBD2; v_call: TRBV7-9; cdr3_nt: TGTGCCAGCAGCCGACTAGCGGACATAAAAGAGACCCAGTACTTC; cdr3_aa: CASSRLADIKETQYF
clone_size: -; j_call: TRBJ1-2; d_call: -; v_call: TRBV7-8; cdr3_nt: TGTGCCAGCAGCTACGACGGAGTCTCTCTCTCTGGCTACACCTTC; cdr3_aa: CASSYDGVSLSGYTF
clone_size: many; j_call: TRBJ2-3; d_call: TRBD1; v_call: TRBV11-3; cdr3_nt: TGTGCCAGCAGCTTAAGGACAGGGGAGGATACGCAGTATTTT; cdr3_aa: CASSLRTGEDTQYF
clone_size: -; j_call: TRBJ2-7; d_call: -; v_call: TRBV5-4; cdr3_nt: TGTGCCAGCAGCCCCGGACTGGGATCCTACGAGCAGTACTTC; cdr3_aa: CASSPGLGSYEQYF
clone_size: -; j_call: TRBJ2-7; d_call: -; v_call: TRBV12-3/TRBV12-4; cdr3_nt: TGTGCCAGCAGTCATCAACGGTGGACGAAAGAGCAGTACTTC; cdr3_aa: CASSHQRWTKEQYF
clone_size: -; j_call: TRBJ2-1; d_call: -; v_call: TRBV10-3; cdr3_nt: TGTGCCATCGGCCTGTCAAGCGGCAATGAGCAGTTCTTC; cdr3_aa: CAIGLSSGNEQFF
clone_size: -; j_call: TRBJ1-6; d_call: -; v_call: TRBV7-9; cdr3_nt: TGTGCCAGCAGCCGGGACATCATGCTCCTCCACTTT; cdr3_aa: CASSRDIMLLHF
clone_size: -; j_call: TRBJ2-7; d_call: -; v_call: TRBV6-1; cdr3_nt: TGTGCCAGCGCCGCTCGGCGCCCGACTCGAGAGCAGTACTTC; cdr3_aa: CASAARRPTREQYF